The 27 T cell receptor beta chains listed next were all sequenced from one sample in a study of blood T cell repertoires in COVID-19. The table came from immunoSEQ multiplex PCR; TCRdb's copy has only in-frame clones and leaves some out. The sample records about 250,000 clones, approximately 85% being singletons. The source material was PBMCs or T cells enriched from blood (not recorded which). These receptor sequences come from a woman aged 30 to 39 who had recovered from COVID-19.

This clone was observed a few times. This rearrangement joins TRBV2 to TRBJ1-5; 7 bases map to TRBD1. CDR1 SNHLY and CDR2 FYNNEI come from the germline V gene. V trimming: 6 bases; J trimming: 7 bases; junction bases outside the gene matches: 9. This CDR3 spans 14 amino acids. The CDR3 DNA sequence: TGTGCCAGCAGGGCAACAGGGGTGGGGCAGCCCCAGCATTTT. It specifies CASRATGVGQPQHF.

This clone was picked up a small number of times. The chain joins TRBV30 to TRBJ1-1; possibly TRBD1 for D (6 bases). In germline, CDR1 is GTSNPN, CDR2 SVGIG (reference sequence). V was pared by 1 base and J by 3 bases, with 21 bases between. This CDR3 contains 17 residues. CDR3: CAWSAGEGGRADTEAFF. The DNA for the CDR3 is TGTGCCTGGAGTGCTGGGGAAGGGGGACGGGCGGACACTGAAGCTTTCTTT.

CDR3 sequence reads: CASSLGSGLGSTDTQYF. The DNA for the CDR3 is TGTGCCAGCAGCTTAGGGTCAGGACTAGGTAGCACAGATACGCAGTATTTT. This rearrangement joins TRBV7-2 to TRBJ2-3, with 7 positions matching TRBD2. V was pared by 1 base and J by 0 bases, with 7 bases of the junction left unmatched. This CDR3 has 17 residues. Germline V gene data show CDR1 as SGHTA and CDR2 as FQGNSA.

This chain links TRBV7-2 with TRBJ2-3; TRBD2 matches 7 bases. Germline V gives CDR1 SGHTA, CDR2 FQGNSA. Trimming at V came to 1 base and at J to 1 base, leaving 2 bases not matched to a gene. The length of the CDR3 is 15 residues. For the CDR3, the DNA is TGTGCCAGCAGCTTAGTGGGGAGGGGCACAGATACGCAGTATTTT. Translation gives CASSLVGRGTDTQYF.

This rearrangement joins TRBV5-6 to TRBJ2-7, with 11 bases lining up with TRBD2. In germline, CDR1 is SGHDT, CDR2 YYEEEE. Germline trimming cut 4 bases from V and 3 bases from J; bases unmatched to any gene: 3. The CDR3 loop spans 14 amino acids. DNA of the CDR3: TGTGCCAGCAGCCCGGGGACTAGCGGCTACGAGCAGTACTTC. It codes for CASSPGTSGYEQYF.

This clone was seen just once. The chain carries TRBV7-8 and TRBJ2-1; 11 bases are shared with TRBD2. Germline V gene sequence: CDR1 SGHVS, CDR2 FQNEAQ. V gave up 5 bases and J gave up 9 bases; unmatched junction bases: 9. The CDR3 contains 15 residues. The CDR3 DNA reads as TGTGCCAGCAGCGTCAGTAGCGGGAGGGCCTTTGAGCAGTTCTTC. Translating gives CASSVSSGRAFEQFF. The variable domain in full, with the rest retrieved from reference TRBV7-8 and TRBJ2-1, is GAGVSQSPRYKVAKRGQDVALRCDPISGHVSLFWYQQALGQGPEFLTYFQNEAQLDKSGLPSDRFFAERPEGSVSTLKIQRTQQEDSAVYLCASSVSSGRAFEQFFGPGTRLTVL.

The chain's CDR3 is CASSLGGTGFGNTIYF. The CDR3 nucleotides read TGTGCCAGCAGCTTAGGCGGTACAGGGTTCGGAAACACCATATATTTT. V is TRBV7-9 and J is TRBJ1-3; TRBD1 might be the D (6 bases). CDR3 size: 16 residues. Germline V gives CDR1 SEHNR, CDR2 FQNEAQ (reference sequence). With 1 base removed from V and 4 bases from J, the gap between germline ends came to 14 bases.

For this clone: One end of the junction varies from germline; a read error may be responsible. The chain employs TRBV29-1 and TRBJ1-2; 7 positions agree with TRBD1. Looked up from germline, CDR1 is SQVTM and CDR2 is ANQGSEA. This CDR3 contains 8 residues. The CDR3 DNA sequence: TGCAGCGTAGACAGGGATAACTTC. Protein sequence: CSVDRDNF.

This clone appeared a few times. The V gene is TRBV2, the J gene TRBJ1-5; D is possibly TRBD1 (5 bases). The CDR3 length is 13 residues. V shed 2 bases and J shed 9 bases, with 11 bases lying between them. Germline V lookup: CDR1 SNHLY, CDR2 FYNNEI. Here the CDR3 reads CASSEQGSRPQHF. The CDR3 region has the DNA TGTGCCAGCAGTGAACAGGGATCAAGGCCCCAGCATTTT.

The rearrangement uses TRBV28 and TRBJ1-1; D perhaps matches TRBD1 (5 bases). Trimming took off 10 bases at V and 1 base at J, with 13 bases between the two ends. The V gene's germline CDR1 is MDHEN and CDR2 SYDVKM. This CDR3 contains 13 residues. In DNA, the CDR3 is TGTGCCATACAGGAGGGATCGAACACTGAAGCTTTCTTT. Translation gives CAIQEGSNTEAFF.

This chain connects TRBV9 to TRBJ2-2; TRBD2 matches 13 bases. The CDR3 contains 16 residues. Germline assignment: CDR1 SGDLS and CDR2 YYNGEE. J gave up 8 bases and V 5 bases, and 9 bases lay outside the gene matches. The CDR3 sequence: CASRAAGLAGLGELFF. The CDR3 DNA reads as TGTGCCAGCAGAGCAGCGGGACTAGCGGGACTGGGGGAGCTGTTTTTT. Combining the CDR3 with reference TRBV9 and TRBJ2-2 gives the whole variable domain DSGVTQTPKHLITATGQRVTLRCSPRSGDLSVYWYQQSLDQGLQFLIQYYNGEERAKGNILERFSAQQFPDLHSELNLSSLELGDSALYFCASRAAGLAGLGELFFGEGSRLTVL.

The chain recombines TRBV19 with TRBJ1-1, with TRBD1 as a possible D gene (5 bases). The CDR3 has 15 residues. The V and J ends lost 0 bases and 6 bases respectively, with 14 bases between them. The germline V gene has CDR1 LNHDA and CDR2 SQIVND (reference sequence). In DNA form, the CDR3 reads TGTGCCAGTAGTATAGATTTCCGACAGCTTTCTGAAGCTTTCTTT. Encoded protein: CASSIDFRQLSEAFF.

The chain joins TRBV19 to TRBJ1-2; a possible D gene is TRBD1 (5 bases). Germline lookup yields CDR1 LNHDA and CDR2 SQIVND (reference sequence). Trimming took off 3 bases at V and 6 bases at J, with 11 bases between the two ends. The CDR3 has 13 residues. The CDR3 DNA follows: TGTGCCAGTAGTATCCGCCAGGGTCATGGCTACACCTTC. Protein: CASSIRQGHGYTF. The full variable domain, completed using reference TRBV19 and TRBJ1-2, is DGGITQSPKYLFRKEGQNVTLSCEQNLNHDAMYWYRQDPGQGLRLIYYSQIVNDFQKGDIAEGYSVSREKKESFPLTVTSAQKNPTAFYLCASSIRQGHGYTFGSGTRLTVV.

The chain has TRBV11-2 and TRBJ1-5; D perhaps matches TRBD1 (6 bases). Trimming stripped 4 bases from V and 0 bases from J, with 13 bases between. CDR3 length: 16 residues. Germline V gene lookup returns CDR1 SGHAT and CDR2 FQNNGV. The CDR3 loop is CASSSDSLYSNQPQHF. In DNA form, the CDR3 reads TGTGCCAGCAGCTCGGACAGCCTTTATAGCAATCAGCCCCAGCATTTT. Full variable domain (rest looked up from reference TRBV11-2 and TRBJ1-5): EAGVAQSPRYKIIEKRQSVAFWCNPISGHATLYWYQQILGQGPKLLIQFQNNGVVDDSQLPKDRFSAERLKGVDSTLKIQPAKLEDSAVYLCASSSDSLYSNQPQHFGDGTRLSIL.

V usage is TRBV3-1 (or the pseudogene TRBV3-2) and J usage is TRBJ1-5; the D is unclear. Germline V CDR1 and CDR2: LGHDT, YNNKEL (reference sequence). This CDR3 has 14 residues. Trimming removed 4 bases from V and 0 bases from J, with 7 bases in between. The CDR3 DNA reads TGTGCCAGCAGCCGAAGAGATAGCAATCAGCCCCAGCATTTT. Protein sequence: CASSRRDSNQPQHF.

The chain combines TRBV7-9 with TRBJ1-3; tentatively, D is TRBD1 (6 bases). The ends were cut back, 4 bases at V and 7 bases at J, with 20 bases in the middle. Looked up from germline, CDR1 is SEHNR and CDR2 is FQNEAQ (reference sequence). CDR3 length: 16 amino acids. CDR3: CASSSTGWSGGNTIYF. Here the CDR3 DNA reads TGTGCCAGCAGCTCGACAGGATGGTCCGGTGGGAACACCATATATTTT. Together with reference TRBV7-9 and TRBJ1-3, the CDR3 gives the full variable domain: DTGVSQNPRHKITKRGQNVTFRCDPISEHNRLYWYRQTLGQGPEFLTYFQNEAQLEKSRLLSDRFSAERPKGSFSTLEIQRTEQGDSAMYLCASSSTGWSGGNTIYFGEGSWLTVV.

The V and J genes are TRBV5-6 and TRBJ2-7; 7 bases align to TRBD2. V lost 4 bases, J lost 6 bases, and 10 bases stayed unmatched. CDR1 is SGHDT and CDR2 is YYEEEE in the germline V gene. The CDR3 loop spans 14 amino acids. The CDR3, as DNA: TGTGCCAGCAGCCCCTGGGCTGGGGGGGGCGAGCAGTACTTC. This gives the protein CASSPWAGGGEQYF.

The chain couples TRBV28 to TRBJ2-7, with 8 bases that match TRBD2. The CDR3 extends over 12 amino acids. Germline CDR1 and CDR2: MDHEN and SYDVKM. V shed 9 bases and J 4 bases; nucleotides not matched to a gene: 5. The CDR3 region is CASTGGAYEQYF. The CDR3 DNA follows: TGTGCCAGTACCGGGGGGGCTTACGAGCAGTACTTC.

V and J are TRBV11-3 and TRBJ2-5, with D perhaps matching TRBD2 (6 bases). Germline loops: CDR1 SGHNT, CDR2 YENEEA. The CDR3 is made up of 12 amino acids. The germline V and J ends were trimmed by 5 bases and 5 bases, with 9 bases remaining between them. The CDR3 sequence is CASSRSGETQYF. As DNA, the CDR3 is TGTGCCAGCAGCAGGAGCGGGGAGACCCAGTACTTC.

The chain recombines TRBV7-9 with TRBJ2-1; 7 bases fit TRBD2. Germline trimming cut 1 base from V and 6 bases from J; bases unmatched to any gene: 6. CDR1 and CDR2 (germline): SEHNR, FQNEAQ (reference sequence). The CDR3 covers 15 residues. The CDR3 is CASSLVAGVPNEQFF. The DNA for the CDR3 is TGTGCCAGCAGCTTAGTTGCGGGAGTCCCCAATGAGCAGTTCTTC.

This rearrangement joins TRBV29-1 to TRBJ1-1; D gene uncertain. V lost 4 bases and J lost 5, with 11 bases in between. This CDR3 comprises 12 residues. CDR1 is SQVTM, CDR2 ANQGSEA, per germline. The CDR3 protein is CSVVRVETEAFF. DNA for the CDR3: TGCAGCGTTGTAAGAGTGGAGACTGAAGCTTTCTTT.

The rearrangement joins TRBV19 to TRBJ1-1, with unresolved D. The CDR3 runs 13 residues. Germline V gives CDR1 LNHDA, CDR2 SQIVND (reference sequence). V was trimmed by 5 bases and J by 7 bases, leaving 14 bases between them. The CDR3 sequence is CASSPVSTGEAFF. In DNA, the CDR3 is TGTGCCAGTAGTCCCGTGTCTACGGGTGAAGCTTTCTTT. Together with reference TRBV19 and TRBJ1-1, the CDR3 gives the full variable domain: DGGITQSPKYLFRKEGQNVTLSCEQNLNHDAMYWYRQDPGQGLRLIYYSQIVNDFQKGDIAEGYSVSREKKESFPLTVTSAQKNPTAFYLCASSPVSTGEAFFGQGTRLTVV.

The rearrangement links TRBV5-1 to TRBJ1-6, with 8 bases fitting TRBD1. This CDR3 has 15 amino acids. The J segment lost 8 bases and the V segment lost 4 bases, leaving 8 bases of the junction unmatched. Germline values: CDR1 SGHRS, CDR2 YFSETQ. The CDR3 DNA sequence: TGCGCCAGCAGCGAGAGGACAGGGAGGGATTCACCCCTCCACTTT. The encoded protein is CASSERTGRDSPLHF.

The genes are TRBV12-3 or TRBV12-4 and TRBJ1-3; 9 bases fit TRBD1. Germline trimming cut 3 bases from V and 8 bases from J; bases unmatched to any gene: 2. CDR3 length: 13 residues. This chain's CDR3 is CASSLTGGDTIYF. CDR3 DNA: TGTGCCAGCAGTTTGACAGGGGGGGACACCATATATTTT.

This clone was seen only a few times. The chain recombines TRBV12-3 or TRBV12-4 with TRBJ1-2, with TRBD1 matching 7 bases. J lost 7 bases, V lost 3 bases, and 2 bases had no gene match. The CDR3 consists of 12 residues. DNA for the CDR3: TGTGCCAGCAGTTTTGGGACAGTTGGCTACACCTTC. Translation gives CASSFGTVGYTF.

V gene TRBV6-2 or TRBV6-3 combines with J gene TRBJ2-2; TRBD2 matches at 7 bases. The germline V gene encodes CDR1 MNHEY and CDR2 SVGEGT. V lost 3 bases to trimming and J lost 4 bases; unmatched junction nucleotides: 5. The CDR3 covers 15 residues. This CDR3 is CASSYRGRGTGELFF. The CDR3 bases are TGTGCCAGCAGTTATCGCGGGAGAGGCACCGGGGAGCTGTTTTTT.

The rearrangement links TRBV18 to TRBJ2-5; TRBD1 matches at 7 bases. J gave up 8 bases and V 2 bases, and 14 bases lay outside the gene matches. CDR3 length: 16 amino acids. Looked up from germline, CDR1 is KGHSH and CDR2 is LQKENI. The CDR3 protein is CASSPSGTEVWGTQYF. CDR3 DNA sequence: TGTGCCAGCTCACCATCTGGGACAGAAGTCTGGGGAACCCAGTACTTC.